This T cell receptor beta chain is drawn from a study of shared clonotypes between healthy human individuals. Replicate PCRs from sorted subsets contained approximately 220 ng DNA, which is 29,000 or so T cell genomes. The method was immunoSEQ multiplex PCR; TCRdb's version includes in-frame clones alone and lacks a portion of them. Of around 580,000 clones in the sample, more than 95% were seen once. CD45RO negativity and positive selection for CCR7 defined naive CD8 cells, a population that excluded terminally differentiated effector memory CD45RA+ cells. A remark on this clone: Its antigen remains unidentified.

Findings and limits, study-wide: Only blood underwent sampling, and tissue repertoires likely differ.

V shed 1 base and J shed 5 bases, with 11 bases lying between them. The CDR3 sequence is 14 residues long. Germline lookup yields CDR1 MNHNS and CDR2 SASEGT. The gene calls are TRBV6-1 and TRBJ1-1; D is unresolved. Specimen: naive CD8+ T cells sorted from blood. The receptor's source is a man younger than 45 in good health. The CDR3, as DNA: TGTGCCAGCAGTGAAGGGGGTTTGGGGACTGAAGCTTTCTTT. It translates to CASSEGGLGTEAFF.